This T cell receptor beta chain was retrieved from a study of cytomegalovirus exposure and HLA in healthy donors. Study-level points and caveats: Reportedly, diagnosis of cytomegalovirus status by the classifier showed high specificity and sensitivity.

Primers: 60 Vbeta forward and 13 Jbeta reverse. The table came from immunoSEQ multiplex PCR; TCRdb's copy has only in-frame clones and leaves some out. The table records 87,000 or so clones, roughly 8.2% of them present only once. Comments on this clone: Its specificity is unknown.

This clonotype was obtained from a man in his forties or fifties in good health and CMV-seronegative. The sequencing sample was made of PBMCs.

This chain's CDR3 is CASSLGNQETQYF. CDR3 DNA: TGTGCCAGCAGCTTAGGCAACCAAGAGACCCAGTACTTC. The chain combines TRBV7-3 with TRBJ2-5; D is ambiguous. The V gene lost 2 bases and the J gene lost 0 bases, with 4 bases spanning the gap. The germline V gene has CDR1 SGHTA and CDR2 FQGTGA. This CDR3 is built from 13 residues.